The sequence of this T cell receptor (beta chain) was determined in a study of cytomegalovirus exposure and HLA in healthy donors. Across the whole study: Counted in an early data release were 85 million or so unique TCRs from HLA-typed donors.

The V gene lost 2 bases and the J gene lost 4 bases, with 11 bases spanning the gap. The germline V gene has CDR1 SNHLY and CDR2 FYNNEI. CDR3 length equals 14 residues. This PCR relied on a set of 60 Vbeta primers and 13 Jbeta primers. Assay: immunoSEQ multiplex PCR; the TCRdb copy retains only in-frame clones and omits some. This sample yields 200,000 to 250,000 clones, of which just under 85% are seen a single time; more than 0.45% belongs to the top ten. Donors were ostensibly healthy at sampling, although undocumented immune exposures were probable. On this clone: Antigen specificity is unknown.

Overall study results and limits: Later analysis found that TCR beta chains associated with HLA were more clonally expanded than other, equally common chains. Listed as cytomegalovirus-associated were more than 150 TCR beta chains.

The V gene is TRBV2, the J gene TRBJ1-1; D may be TRBD1 (5 bases). The origin of this receptor is a woman aged 40-49 years in good health and CMV-seronegative. The sample taken for sequencing was PBMCs. The CDR3 sequence is CASSERGGGTEAFF. In nucleotides, the CDR3 is TGTGCCAGCAGTGAAAGGGGAGGCGGCACTGAAGCTTTCTTT.